The sequence of this T cell receptor beta chain was determined in a study of Ad26.COV2.S vaccination and SARS-CoV-2 variants. Study results and limitations: Participants given vaccine showed non-spike TCR breadth similar to that of placebo recipients. Vaccinees reportedly had broad spike-specific CD8+ and CD4+ T cell responses.

The treatment was: roughly 19 received Ad26.COV2.S at low or high dose, single or two shots; 5 received placebo; per-sample allocation not given. All samples were drawn on day 63, counting from the first vaccine or placebo injection. In the vaccine, an Ad26 vector expressed the SARS-CoV-2 spike of the Wuhan strain. The table came from immunoSEQ multiplex PCR; TCRdb's copy has only in-frame clones and leaves some out. The repertoire includes about 320,000 clones, around 81% of them detected once, and 2% to 2.5% sits in the top ten. A remark on this clone: As yet, its antigen is unknown.

Trimming took off 3 bases at V and 4 bases at J, with 7 bases between the two ends. This CDR3 comprises 13 residues. Germline CDR1 MNHEY, CDR2 SMNVEV (reference sequence). This specimen was peripheral blood, taken in a trial of Ad26.COV2.S vaccine versus placebo. The source is a person between 18 and 60 years old who received the Ad26.COV2.S COVID-19 vaccine or a placebo. This rearrangement joins TRBV27 to TRBJ1-5; no reliable D call. The DNA of the CDR3 is TGTGCCAGCAGTTTCAATCTTAATCAGCCCCAGCATTTT. Translation: CASSFNLNQPQHF.